These 4 T cell receptor beta chains were sequenced from one sample in a study of blood T cell repertoires in COVID-19. TCRdb's table, derived via immunoSEQ multiplex PCR, lists solely in-frame clones and lacks some. The sample contains approximately 220,000 clones, about four fifths of which appear only once. The sequenced sample consisted of PBMCs or T cells enriched from blood (not recorded which). The receptors were sampled from a woman between 45 and 65 years old who had been exposed to COVID-19.

This clone was seen only once. The genes are TRBV4-2 and TRBJ1-2; 7 positions match TRBD1. Germline V gene sequence: CDR1 LGHNA, CDR2 YNFKEQ. V trimming: 3 bases; J trimming: 8 bases; junction bases outside the gene matches: 12. The CDR3 spans 15 residues. CDR3 amino acids: CASSQRMTGSAGYTF. The DNA for the CDR3 is TGTGCCAGCAGCCAGAGGATGACAGGGTCAGCAGGCTACACCTTC.

The chain links TRBV5-1 to TRBJ2-1, with 13 bases lining up with TRBD2. Germline CDR1 and CDR2: SGHRS and YFSETQ. The CDR3 runs to 19 residues. After removal of 8 bases from V and 0 bases from J, the junction contained 14 bases not matched to a gene. The CDR3 reads CASMARTSGGVSSYNEQFF. The CDR3 DNA follows: TGCGCCAGTATGGCTAGGACTAGCGGGGGCGTCAGCTCCTACAATGAGCAGTTCTTC.

The chain couples TRBV4-3 to TRBJ2-3; 9 bases are a match to TRBD2. The CDR3 is 18 amino acids. CDR1 and CDR2 from the germline V gene are LGHNA and YSLEER. After removal of 0 bases from V and 2 bases from J, the junction contained 9 bases not matched to a gene. The CDR3 region has the DNA TGCGCCAGCAGCCAAGAGGTGAGGACTAGCGCCCACACAGATACGCAGTATTTT. Its translation is CASSQEVRTSAHTDTQYF.

The chain recombines TRBV7-6 with TRBJ2-3; weak D call: TRBD2 (6 bases). Deletions cut 5 bases from V and 11 bases from J, with 20 bases between. CDR3 size: 14 residues. Germline-derived CDR1 and CDR2 are SGHVS and FNYEAQ. The CDR3 region is CASSPNPGATLQYF. In DNA, the CDR3 is TGTGCCAGCAGCCCTAACCCGGGAGCTACTTTGCAGTATTTT. Complete variable domain (other parts from reference TRBV7-6 and TRBJ2-3): GAGVSQSPRYKVTKRGQDVALRCDPISGHVSLYWYRQALGQGPEFLTYFNYEAQQDKSGLPNDRFSAERPEGSISTLTIQRTEQRDSAMYRCASSPNPGATLQYFGPGTRLTVL.